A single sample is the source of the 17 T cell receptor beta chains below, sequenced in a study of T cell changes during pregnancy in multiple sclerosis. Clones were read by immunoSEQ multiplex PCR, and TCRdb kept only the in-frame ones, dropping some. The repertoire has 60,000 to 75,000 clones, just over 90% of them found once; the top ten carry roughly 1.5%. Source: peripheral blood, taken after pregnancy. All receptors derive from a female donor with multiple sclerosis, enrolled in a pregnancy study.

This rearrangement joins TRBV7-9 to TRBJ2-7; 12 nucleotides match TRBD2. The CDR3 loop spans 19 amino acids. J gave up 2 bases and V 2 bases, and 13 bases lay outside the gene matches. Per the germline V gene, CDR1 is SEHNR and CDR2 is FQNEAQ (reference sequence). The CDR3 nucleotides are TGTGCCAGCAGCTTACCAGAAGGGATTGGACTAGCGGGGACCTACGAGCAGTACTTC. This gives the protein CASSLPEGIGLAGTYEQYF. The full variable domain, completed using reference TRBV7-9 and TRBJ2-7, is DTGVSQNPRHKITKRGQNVTFRCDPISEHNRLYWYRQTLGQGPEFLTYFQNEAQLEKSRLLSDRFSAERPKGSFSTLEIQRTEQGDSAMYLCASSLPEGIGLAGTYEQYFGPGTRLTVT.

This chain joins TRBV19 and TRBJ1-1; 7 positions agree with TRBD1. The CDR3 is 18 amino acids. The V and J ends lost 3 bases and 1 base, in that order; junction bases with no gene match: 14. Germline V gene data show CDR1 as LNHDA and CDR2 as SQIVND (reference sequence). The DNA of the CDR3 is TGTGCCAGTAGTATGAGGGCAGAGACAGGGAGTGAGAACACTGAAGCTTTCTTT. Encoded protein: CASSMRAETGSENTEAFF.

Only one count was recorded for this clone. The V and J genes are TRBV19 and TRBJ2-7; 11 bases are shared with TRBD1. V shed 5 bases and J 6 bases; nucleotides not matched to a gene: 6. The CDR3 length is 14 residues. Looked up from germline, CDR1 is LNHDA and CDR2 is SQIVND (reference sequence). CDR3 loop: CASSRDRGSFEQYF. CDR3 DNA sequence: TGTGCCAGTAGTCGGGACAGGGGGTCTTTCGAGCAGTACTTC.

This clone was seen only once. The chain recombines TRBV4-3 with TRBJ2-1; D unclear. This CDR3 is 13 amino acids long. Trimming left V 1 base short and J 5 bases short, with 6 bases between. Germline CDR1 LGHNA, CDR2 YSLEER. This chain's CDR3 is CASSQGLHNEQFF. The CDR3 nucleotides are TGCGCCAGCAGCCAAGGACTTCACAATGAGCAGTTCTTC.

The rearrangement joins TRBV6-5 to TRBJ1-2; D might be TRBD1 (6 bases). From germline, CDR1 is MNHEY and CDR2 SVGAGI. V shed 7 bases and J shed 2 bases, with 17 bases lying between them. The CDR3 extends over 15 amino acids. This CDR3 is CASTRGGRGNYGYTF. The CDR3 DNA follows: TGTGCCAGCACCCGGGGGGGGCGAGGAAACTATGGCTACACCTTC.

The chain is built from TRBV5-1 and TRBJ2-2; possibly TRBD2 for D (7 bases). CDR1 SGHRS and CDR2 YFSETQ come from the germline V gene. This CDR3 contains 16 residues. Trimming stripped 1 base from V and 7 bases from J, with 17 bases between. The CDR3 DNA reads TGCGCCAGCAGCTTGTCGGGGGGCGAAATAGACGGGGAGCTGTTTTTT. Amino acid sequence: CASSLSGGEIDGELFF.

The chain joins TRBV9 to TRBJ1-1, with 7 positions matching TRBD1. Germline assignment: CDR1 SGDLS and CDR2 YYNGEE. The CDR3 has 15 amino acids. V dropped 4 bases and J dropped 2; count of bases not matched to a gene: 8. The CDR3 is CASSPRDSTNTEAFF. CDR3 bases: TGTGCCAGCAGCCCCCGGGACAGCACTAACACTGAAGCTTTCTTT.

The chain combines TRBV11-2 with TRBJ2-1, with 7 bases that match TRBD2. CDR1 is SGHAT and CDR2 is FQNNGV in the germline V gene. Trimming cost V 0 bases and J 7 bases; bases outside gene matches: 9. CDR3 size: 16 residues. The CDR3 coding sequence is TGTGCCAGCAGCTTAGATCTGGCGGGAGCATGGAATGAGCAGTTCTTC. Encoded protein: CASSLDLAGAWNEQFF.

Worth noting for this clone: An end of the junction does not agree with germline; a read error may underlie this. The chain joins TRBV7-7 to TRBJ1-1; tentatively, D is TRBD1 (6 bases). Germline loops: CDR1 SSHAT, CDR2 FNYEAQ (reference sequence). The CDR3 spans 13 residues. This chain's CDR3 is CASSLKGGTEAFF. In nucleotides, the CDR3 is TGTGCTAGCAGCCTTAAAGGGGGCACTGAAGCTTTCTTT.

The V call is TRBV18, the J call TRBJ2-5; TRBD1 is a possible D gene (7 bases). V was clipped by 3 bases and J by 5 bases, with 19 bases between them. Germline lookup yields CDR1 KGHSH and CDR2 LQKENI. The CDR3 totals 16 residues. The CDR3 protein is CASSPNNQQGRETQYF. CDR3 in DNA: TGTGCCAGCTCACCTAATAATCAACAGGGGAGGGAGACCCAGTACTTC.

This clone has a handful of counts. The CDR3 reads CASSWTAQDGYTF. Here the CDR3 DNA reads TGTGCCAGCAGTTGGACAGCGCAGGATGGCTACACCTTC. This chain uses TRBV6-5 with TRBJ1-2, with D possibly matching TRBD1 (6 bases). The V gene lost 4 bases and the J gene lost 6 bases, with 12 bases spanning the gap. Germline V gene data show CDR1 as MNHEY and CDR2 as SVGAGI. This CDR3 region has 13 residues.

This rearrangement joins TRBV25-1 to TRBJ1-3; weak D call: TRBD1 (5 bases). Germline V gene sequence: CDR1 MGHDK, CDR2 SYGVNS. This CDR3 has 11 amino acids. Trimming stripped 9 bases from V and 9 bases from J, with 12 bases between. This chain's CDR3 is CASNYRGTIYF. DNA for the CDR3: TGTGCCAGTAATTATAGGGGCACCATATATTTT.

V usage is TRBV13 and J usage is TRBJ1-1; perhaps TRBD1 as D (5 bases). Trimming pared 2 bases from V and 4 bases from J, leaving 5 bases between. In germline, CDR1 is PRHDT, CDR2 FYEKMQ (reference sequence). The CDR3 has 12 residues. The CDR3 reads CASSLQGTEAFF. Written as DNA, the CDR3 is TGTGCCAGCAGCTTACAGGGCACTGAAGCTTTCTTT.

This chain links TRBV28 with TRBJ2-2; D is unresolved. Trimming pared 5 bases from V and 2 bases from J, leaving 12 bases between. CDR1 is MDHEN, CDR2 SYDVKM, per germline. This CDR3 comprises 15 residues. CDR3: CASSPRPRNTGELFF. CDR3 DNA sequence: TGTGCCAGCAGTCCGCGTCCCCGCAACACCGGGGAGCTGTTTTTT.

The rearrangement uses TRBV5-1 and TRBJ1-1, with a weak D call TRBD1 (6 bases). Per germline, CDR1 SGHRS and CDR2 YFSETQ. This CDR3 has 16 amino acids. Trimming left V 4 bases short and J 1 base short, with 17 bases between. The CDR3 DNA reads TGCGCCAGCAGCGTGGATCCGGGACAAAGGAACACTGAAGCTTTCTTT. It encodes CASSVDPGQRNTEAFF. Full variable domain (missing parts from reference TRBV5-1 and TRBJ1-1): KAGVTQTPRYLIKTRGQQVTLSCSPISGHRSVSWYQQTPGQGLQFLFEYFSETQRNKGNFPGRFSGRQFSNSRSEMNVSTLELGDSALYLCASSVDPGQRNTEAFFGQGTRLTVV.

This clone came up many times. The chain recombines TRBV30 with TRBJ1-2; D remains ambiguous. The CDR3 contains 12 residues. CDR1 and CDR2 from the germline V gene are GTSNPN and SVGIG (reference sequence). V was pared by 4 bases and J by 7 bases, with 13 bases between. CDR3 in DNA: TGTGCCTGGAACGTCGCGATGTTTGGCTACACCTTC. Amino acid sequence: CAWNVAMFGYTF.

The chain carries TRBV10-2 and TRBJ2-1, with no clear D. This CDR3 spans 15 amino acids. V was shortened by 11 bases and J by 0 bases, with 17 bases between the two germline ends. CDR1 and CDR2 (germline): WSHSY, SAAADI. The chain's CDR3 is CAASMGYSSYNEQFF. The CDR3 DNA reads TGCGCCGCTTCAATGGGCTACAGCTCCTACAATGAGCAGTTCTTC.